This TCR beta chain was sequenced in a study of blood T cell repertoires in COVID-19. Across the whole study: The United States, Italy and Spain were the sources of the acute and convalescent COVID-19 samples. The analysed material was cDNA or gDNA that came from T cells, B-cell-depleted T cells, or PBMCs.

Authors' data handling: How many nucleated cells were present was estimated from reference gene primer amplification. Only in-frame clones appear in the TCRdb table, and some are missing; sequencing was by immunoSEQ multiplex PCR. V and J calls and clone size are copied from that table; D and trimming were computed from the DNA. The profile shows around 65,000 clones, roughly 93% of them singletons. This clone appeared a single time. V lost 5 bases and J lost 8; bases outside the gene matches: 5. The CDR3 is 14 residues long. Germline assignment: CDR1 LNHNV and CDR2 YYDKDF (reference sequence). The sample was peripheral blood. The rearrangement uses TRBV15 and TRBJ1-6; 8 nucleotides agree with TRBD1. The receptor's source is a human donor in a cohort sampled during active COVID-19. CDR3 DNA sequence: TGTGCCACCAGCCGTGACAGGGGAGATTCACCCCTCCACTTT. Translation gives CATSRDRGDSPLHF.